Shown below are 10 T cell receptor beta chains from a single sample sequenced in a study of T cells expressing NK-cell markers. TCRdb re-called the 5' RACE reads, yielding one record per CDR3 amino acid sequence without DNA. The sample data list some 190,000 distinct CDR3 sequences. Sequenced material: blood T cells: a sorted CD56 or NKG2C T cell subset, CD4+ or CD8+ T cells, or bulk PBMC T cells (not recorded which). Source of these receptors: a man aged 18-75 years in good health.

The rearrangement joins TRBV7-9 to TRBJ2-4. The CDR3 is 12 residues long. The germline V gene encodes CDR1 SEHNR and CDR2 FQNEAQ (reference sequence). CDR3 region: CASSTAQNIQYF.

This chain links TRBV9 with TRBJ2-7; lacking DNA, the TRBD1 call made by TCRdb goes unchecked. Germline CDR1 reads SGDLS; CDR2 reads YYNGEE. This CDR3 is built from 16 residues. CDR3 region: CASSVAPGQGVYEQYF. Full variable domain (outside the CDR3, taken from reference TRBV9 and TRBJ2-7): DSGVTQTPKHLITATGQRVTLRCSPRSGDLSVYWYQQSLDQGLQFLIQYYNGEERAKGNILERFSAQQFPDLHSELNLSSLELGDSALYFCASSVAPGQGVYEQYFGPGTRLTVT.

CDR3: CASSLLLSGTRDEQYF. V and J are TRBV11-2 and TRBJ2-7; TCRdb indicates TRBD2, and absent DNA this call remains unverified. CDR1 and CDR2 (germline): SGHAT, FQNNGV. The CDR3 loop spans 16 amino acids.

The chain has TRBV7-9 and TRBJ1-5; TCRdb outputs TRBD1, but without DNA this stays unchecked. The CDR3 runs to 16 residues. Germline V gene data show CDR1 as SEHNR and CDR2 as FQNEAQ (reference sequence). The CDR3 loop is CASSFAGALSNQPQHF. Supplemented by reference TRBV7-9 and TRBJ1-5, the full variable domain reads DTGVSQNPRHKITKRGQNVTFRCDPISEHNRLYWYRQTLGQGPEFLTYFQNEAQLEKSRLLSDRFSAERPKGSFSTLEIQRTEQGDSAMYLCASSFAGALSNQPQHFGDGTRLSIL.

The rearrangement links TRBV7-8 to TRBJ1-5; TCRdb indicates TRBD1, and absent DNA this call remains unverified. The CDR3 totals 17 residues. CDR1 SGHVS and CDR2 FQNEAQ come from the germline V gene. The CDR3 here is CASIRDPAGDFNQPQHF.

V is TRBV7-9 and J is TRBJ1-5. This CDR3 comprises 15 residues. CDR1 is SEHNR and CDR2 is FQNEAQ in the germline V gene (reference sequence). The CDR3 reads CASSLAAGGDQPQHF.

V is TRBV5-6 and J is TRBJ1-6; the TCRdb D gene call, TRBD1, has no DNA to confirm it. The CDR3 runs 14 residues. The germline CDR1 and CDR2 sequences are SGHDT and YYEEEE. The CDR3 loop is CASSFSTFPGTLHF.

This chain connects TRBV6-1 to TRBJ2-3; TCRdb calls TRBD2, which cannot be checked without DNA. Germline-derived CDR1 and CDR2 are MNHNS and SASEGT. The CDR3 sequence is 15 residues long. The chain's CDR3 is CASSEGPAGTDTQYF.

The chain links TRBV4-2 to TRBJ1-6. The CDR3 totals 16 residues. The germline V gene encodes CDR1 LGHNA and CDR2 YNFKEQ. The CDR3 region is CASSQVDRSYNSPLHF.

The CDR3 loop reads CASSPIWRGGETQYF. The V gene is TRBV3-1, the J gene TRBJ2-5. CDR1 is LGHDT and CDR2 is YNNKEL in the germline V gene (reference sequence). CDR3 length: 15 amino acids.